Listed below are T cell receptor beta chains from one sample, sequenced in a study of glioma-infiltrating T cells. TCRdb passed the multiplex PCR reads through MiXCR, listing each CDR3 protein once. Of more than 20,000 distinct CDR3 sequences listed, about 26% are singletons. Sequencing was done on a sample of glioma tissue, nonneoplastic brain tissue, or PBMCs (not recorded which). Every receptor here comes from a human donor with low-grade glioma or glioblastoma, undergoing nonglioma brain surgery, or in good health (not recorded which). Both conserved end residues are part of each CDR3. A D gene is named only where the DNA matches it firmly. The listing skips clone size in some rows; elsewhere it reads once, few, many or a size class.

length	V	D	size	J	DNA	CDR3
15	TRBV6-6	-	-	TRBJ2-2	TGTGCCAGCAGTTACGATACAGGTTCCACCGGGGAGCTGTTTTTT	CASSYDTGSTGELFF
15	TRBV5-1	TRBD1	few	TRBJ1-6	TGCGCCAGCAGACCTGACAGGGCTTTGTATTCACCCCTCCACTTT	CASRPDRALYSPLHF
18	TRBV30	TRBD1	-	TRBJ1-5	TGTGCCTGGAGTCGTCGGGGGACAGGAATAAGCAGCAATCAGCCCCAGCATTTT	CAWSRRGTGISSNQPQHF
15	TRBV7-2	-	many	TRBJ1-5	TGTGCCAGCAGCTTAGCAGGGAGAAGCAATCAGCCCCAGCATTTT	CASSLAGRSNQPQHF
12	TRBV7-9	-	-	TRBJ1-2	TGTGCCAGCAGCTTAGCTGTTTCTGGCTACACCTTC	CASSLAVSGYTF
15	TRBV7-9	-	many	TRBJ1-3	TGTGCCAGCAGCTTAGCGGTGGGGCCACCAAACACCATATATTTT	CASSLAVGPPNTIYF
12	TRBV7-8	-	medium-sized	TRBJ2-1	TGTGCCAGCACCCCCGGAGGCAATGAGCAGTTCTTC	CASTPGGNEQFF
15	TRBV6-1	-	many	TRBJ1-3	TGTGCCAGCAGCCTCGGGCCGAGCTCTGGAAACACCATATATTTT	CASSLGPSSGNTIYF
13	TRBV20-1	TRBD1	-	TRBJ1-5	TGCAGTGCAAATGACAGGGCGGATCAGCCCCAGCATTTT	CSANDRADQPQHF
13	TRBV19	TRBD2	many	TRBJ2-1	TGTGCCAGTAATAGCGGGGGGGCCCATGAGCAGTTCTTC	CASNSGGAHEQFF
15	TRBV5-4	-	-	TRBJ1-3	TGTGCCAGCAGCTTCGGAGGTTACTCTGGAAACACCATATATTTT	CASSFGGYSGNTIYF
14	TRBV7-9	TRBD2	-	TRBJ2-5	TGTGCCAGCAGCTATCAGCGGGGCCAAGAGACCCAGTACTTC	CASSYQRGQETQYF
17	TRBV7-9	-	-	TRBJ2-3	TGTGCCAGCAGCTTAGTGCTTAGCAGACCTAGCACAGATACGCAGTATTTT	CASSLVLSRPSTDTQYF
15	TRBV24-1	-	few	TRBJ2-3	TGTGCCACCAGTGACCCGAGGCACATTCCAGATACGCAGTATTTT	CATSDPRHIPDTQYF
15	TRBV7-2	TRBD1	many	TRBJ1-1	TGTGCCAGCAGCACACCGACAGGGTTGAGCACTGAAGCTTTCTTT	CASSTPTGLSTEAFF